The present T cell receptor (beta chain) was sequenced within a study of blood T cells in healthy people across ages (dated by TCRdb to the mid-2010s). Regarding the complete study: In model experiments, template switching captured roughly one uniquely barcoded TCR beta cDNA molecule for every two T cells. The study measured age-related changes in TCR beta repertoire diversity using deep sequencing normalized with unique cDNA molecular identifiers. To avoid experimental bias, donors of different ages were spread randomly across the sequencing lanes. Two additional independent replicas of 1 million unique cDNA reads from the same blood draw were analyzed for two donors (one aged 18 to 30 and one aged 80 or older). The donors were split into four age groups: young (average around 17 years), middle-aged (about 40), aged (around 67) and long-lived (about 74). The investigation overall reported the following: Compared with the aged group, the long-lived group had more naive CD4+ T cells, fewer expanded clones and increased TCR diversity, a pattern suggesting age selection. Conclusive comparison of naive and antigen-experienced compartments was prevented by the profiling of bulk unsorted PBMCs. The CMV infection status of donors was not known, potentially confounding age-related changes in expanded clonotypes. A strong correlation was found between observed TCR beta diversity and the percentage of naive T cells measured by flow cytometry. Estimates of total diversity based on one million sequenced T cells were considered lower bounds and underestimates. Observed TCR beta diversity per million T cells fell roughly linearly with age, and a significant reduction was already apparent by age roughly 40.

The 39 donors, aged about 6 to 95 years, were systemically healthy Caucasian individuals from Russia. Each donor gave about 9.2 milliliters of peripheral blood, drawn into EDTA-treated Vacutainer tubes. PBMCs were isolated by Ficoll-Paque density-gradient centrifugation, with at least 6 million obtained per sample. Trizol reagent was used to extract total RNA from the PBMCs, yielding at least 6 micrograms per sample. The percentages of naive CD45RAhigh/CD27high T cells were determined by flow cytometry on a PBMC aliquot from every donor. The protocol used for the library was 5' RACE. TCRdb records Illumina HiSeq 2500 as the sequencer. A second PCR of roughly 7 to 12 cycles was performed with a sample-barcoded 5' primer and a J-beta primer mix. A template-switch 5' adaptor carrying 12 random nucleotides introduced a unique molecular identifier onto each TCR beta cDNA molecule. At least 2.5 million CDR3-containing paired-end reads were obtained from each sample. First-strand cDNA was synthesized from all RNA with the Mint cDNA synthesis kit, primed by a TRBC-specific oligonucleotide. Following uracil-DNA glycosylase treatment, a first 18-cycle PCR with universal primers M1SS and BC2_uni_R was performed on all cDNA. As for the authors' bioinformatics: Each sample was normalized by randomly selecting 1 million high-quality reads, each carrying a distinct molecular identifier. Instead of being binned into consensus sequences, reads with shared molecular identifiers were discarded. MiTCR, with a Q25 quality threshold and the strictest error-elimination algorithm, was used for CDR3 identification, clonotype clustering and error correction. A nonparametric unseen species model with Euler transformation was used to estimate a lower bound on total TCR beta diversity. The raw public data were reprocessed by TCRdb itself: fastp quality trimming at Q25, MiXCR clonotype calling, in-frame beta chains only. When rows share a CDR3 protein, they turn into one entry using the most common DNA and genes. The V and J calls were determined by TCRdb, not by the authors. A total of about 580,000 distinct CDR3 sequences appear in this sample, more than 45% of them only once. 20% to 25% of the sample goes to the ten largest clones.

For CDR1 and CDR2, the germline V gene (reference sequence) lists SSHAT and FNYEAQ. The CDR3 measures 14 amino acids from cysteine to phenylalanine. Only the CDR3 portion is preserved as DNA: 42 bases, with reading frame beginning at the first base. A note on this clonotype: Its target antigen remains unknown. The junction does not match germline at one end; this may be a read error.

This receptor chain uses TRBV7-7 and TRBJ2-5; the D segment may tentatively be TRBD1 or TRBD2, each giving 6 matched bases. This TCR derives from a man at least 80 years old in good health. The sample was blood. The DNA is TGTGCTAGCAGCTCGCGGCTAGGGGGGGAGACCCAGTACTTC. Its protein product is CASSSRLGGETQYF.